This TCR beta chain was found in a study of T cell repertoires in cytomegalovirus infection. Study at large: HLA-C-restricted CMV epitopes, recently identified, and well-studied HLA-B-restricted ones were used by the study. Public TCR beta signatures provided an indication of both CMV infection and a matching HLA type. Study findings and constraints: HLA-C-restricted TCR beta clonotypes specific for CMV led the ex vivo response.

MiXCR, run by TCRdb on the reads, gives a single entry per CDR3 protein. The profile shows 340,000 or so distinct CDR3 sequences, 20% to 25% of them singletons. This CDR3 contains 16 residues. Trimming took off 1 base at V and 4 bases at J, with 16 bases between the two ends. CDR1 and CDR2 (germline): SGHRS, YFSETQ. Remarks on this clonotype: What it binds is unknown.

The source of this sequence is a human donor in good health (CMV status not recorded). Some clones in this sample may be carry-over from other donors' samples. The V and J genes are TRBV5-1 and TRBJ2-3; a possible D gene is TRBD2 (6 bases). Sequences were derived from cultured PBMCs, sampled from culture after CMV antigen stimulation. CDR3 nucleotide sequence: TGCGCCAGCAGCTTGAGACCCGTGGGAGGCGCAGATACGCAGTATTTT. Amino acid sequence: CASSLRPVGGADTQYF.